One sample yielded the 17 T cell receptor beta chains listed below, sequenced in a study of T cells in Graves' hyperthyroidism and ophthalmopathy. It was RNA transcripts that yielded the amplified TCR beta CDR3 regions. TCR CDR3 underwent first-round RT-PCR with the HTBI primer set. TCRdb itself ran the multiplex PCR reads through MiXCR, one entry per CDR3 protein. The data contain a few hundred thousand distinct CDR3 sequences, around 15% of them singletons. The specimen sequenced was blood. The source is a woman aged 40 to 50 with Graves' ophthalmopathy.

This chain connects TRBV11-2 to TRBJ2-7; TRBD2 aligns across 7 bases. The CDR3 runs 16 residues. The germline V gene encodes CDR1 SGHAT and CDR2 FQNNGV. V dropped 5 bases and J dropped 6; count of bases not matched to a gene: 16. The CDR3 DNA follows: TGTGCCAGCAGCCCCCTAGGGCTAGCGGCCCTCGGCGAGCAGTACTTC. Translation gives CASSPLGLAALGEQYF.

The rearrangement joins TRBV20-1 to TRBJ2-5; D possibly matches TRBD1 or TRBD2 (5 bases each). V was pared by 0 bases and J by 4 bases, with 12 bases between. This CDR3 comprises 14 residues. Germline V gene data show CDR1 as DFQATT and CDR2 as SNEGSKA (reference sequence). The CDR3 bases are TGCAGTGCTAGAGAGGGGGACCCAGCAGAGACCCAGTACTTC. Residues: CSAREGDPAETQYF.

A word on this clonotype: This sequence may be a read error, since a much larger clone differs from it by one base. The chain couples TRBV20-1 to TRBJ2-2; TRBD2 agrees at 13 bases. The CDR3 is 15 residues long. The germline CDR1 and CDR2 sequences are DFQATT and SNEGSKA (reference sequence). CDR3 sequence reads: CSATTSGRGPGGLFF. DNA of the CDR3: TGCAGTGCGACCACTAGCGGGAGGGGTCCCGGGGGGCTGTTTTTT.

The chain combines TRBV5-8 with TRBJ1-2; D is unresolved. V was cut by 2 bases and J by 5 bases, with 22 bases left in between. This CDR3 region has 17 residues. Germline CDR1 reads SGHTS; CDR2 reads YDEGEE. The CDR3 loop is CASSFSTSEVRIYGYTF. In DNA form, the CDR3 reads TGTGCCAGCAGCTTTTCCACTTCCGAGGTTAGGATTTATGGCTACACCTTC.

This clonotype was detected a few times. The V gene is TRBV3-1, the J gene TRBJ1-1; no clear D gene. Trimming removed 3 bases from V and 3 bases from J, with 14 bases in between. The CDR3 is made up of 15 amino acids. Germline loops: CDR1 LGHDT, CDR2 YNNKEL (reference sequence). The CDR3 here is CASSHGRISYTEAFF. In nucleotides, the CDR3 is TGTGCCAGCAGCCATGGCAGAATTTCGTACACTGAAGCTTTCTTT.

The chain is built from TRBV19 and TRBJ1-5; D remains ambiguous. The CDR3 has 16 residues. The V and J ends lost 3 bases and 2 bases respectively, with 14 bases between them. CDR1 is LNHDA and CDR2 is SQIVND in the germline V gene (reference sequence). CDR3 protein: CASSIGWARGNQPQHF. CDR3 DNA sequence: TGTGCCAGTAGTATCGGGTGGGCCAGAGGCAATCAGCCCCAGCATTTT. Complete variable domain (other parts from reference TRBV19 and TRBJ1-5): DGGITQSPKYLFRKEGQNVTLSCEQNLNHDAMYWYRQDPGQGLRLIYYSQIVNDFQKGDIAEGYSVSREKKESFPLTVTSAQKNPTAFYLCASSIGWARGNQPQHFGDGTRLSIL.

In its sample, this clonotype was seen many times. The genes are TRBV9 and TRBJ1-4, with a weak D call TRBD1 (6 bases). The CDR3 totals 15 residues. Trimming pared 0 bases from V and 12 bases from J, leaving 18 bases between. The germline CDR1 and CDR2 sequences are SGDLS and YYNGEE. The CDR3: CASSVAGGRGDELFF. The CDR3 DNA follows: TGTGCCAGCAGCGTAGCCGGGGGGCGCGGTGATGAACTGTTTTTT.

In this sample, this clonotype turned up a few times. The V and J genes are TRBV18 and TRBJ1-2; perhaps TRBD1 as D (5 bases). Germline V gene data show CDR1 as KGHSH and CDR2 as LQKENI. The V end was cut by 3 bases, the J end by 3 bases, with 14 bases between. CDR3 length: 15 amino acids. The chain's CDR3 is CASSPTATGDYGYTF. The CDR3 DNA is TGTGCCAGCTCACCTACCGCGACGGGGGACTATGGCTACACCTTC.

In this sample, this clonotype turned up a few times. V usage is TRBV28 and J usage is TRBJ1-4; D ambiguous. The CDR3 is 15 residues long. The V end lost 7 bases, the J end lost 5 bases, and 17 bases lay between the germline ends. CDR1 is MDHEN, CDR2 SYDVKM, per germline. CDR3 DNA: TGTGCCAGCAACCCGGCAGGACCGGGAAATGAAAAACTGTTTTTT. Amino acid sequence: CASNPAGPGNEKLFF.

As DNA, the CDR3 is TGCGCCAGCAGCTTGGGCAGGGGTAGGGGCGGGCGGCACCCGCGGCAGTTCTTC. This sequence encodes CASSLGRGRGGRHPRQFF. The gene calls are TRBV5-1 and TRBJ2-1, with D possibly being TRBD1 (6 bases). The CDR3 length is 18 residues. The germline V and J ends were trimmed by 0 bases and 12 bases, with 28 bases remaining between them. The V gene's germline CDR1 is SGHRS and CDR2 YFSETQ.

The chain has TRBV19 and TRBJ2-1, with 7 bases fitting TRBD1. Germline CDR1 LNHDA, CDR2 SQIVND (reference sequence). After removal of 2 bases from V and 10 bases from J, the junction contained 17 bases not matched to a gene. The CDR3 runs to 17 residues. The CDR3 reads CASSIYRGRLNGREQFF. DNA for the CDR3: TGTGCCAGTAGTATATACAGGGGCCGGCTCAACGGCCGGGAGCAGTTCTTC.

This clonotype was picked up a small number of times. V gene TRBV12-3 or TRBV12-4 combines with J gene TRBJ2-2; D remains unclear. V lost 6 bases and J lost 2, with 10 bases in between. The CDR3 runs 14 residues. The CDR3 sequence: CASSPPINTGELFF. In DNA form, the CDR3 reads TGTGCCAGCAGCCCCCCGATAAACACCGGGGAGCTGTTTTTT.

This clonotype was seen a few times. The V call is TRBV29-1, the J call TRBJ2-1; D might be TRBD2 (6 bases). This CDR3 is 14 amino acids long. Germline V lookup: CDR1 SQVTM, CDR2 ANQGSEA. V lost 7 bases to trimming and J lost 3 bases, with 16 bases between them. The CDR3 nucleotides read TGCAGCGCGCTGGGGGGAGGTCTCTACAATGAGCAGTTCTTC. Protein: CSALGGGLYNEQFF.

This chain connects TRBV20-1 to TRBJ2-3, with 12 bases matching TRBD2. The CDR3 spans 19 residues. Germline loops: CDR1 DFQATT, CDR2 SNEGSKA (reference sequence). The junction had 13 bases not matched to a gene; V was cut back by 3 bases and J by 0 bases. The CDR3 nucleotides are TGCAGTGCTAGGGGGGGTACTAGCGGGAGGAATTCAAGCACAGATACGCAGTATTTT. It specifies CSARGGTSGRNSSTDTQYF.

Concerning this clonotype itself: Its ends do not fully match the called genes, so a read error is possible. The gene calls are TRBV28 and TRBJ2-7; 8 nucleotides match TRBD2. Germline V CDR1 and CDR2: MDHEN, SYDVKM. The CDR3 consists of 15 residues. CDR3 sequence reads: CASSSGGQGLYEQCF. The DNA of the CDR3 is TGTGCCAGCAGTTCGGGGGGGCAGGGGCTGTACGAGCAGTGCTTC.

The genes are TRBV20-1 and TRBJ1-1; no clear D. This CDR3 has 14 amino acids. The germline gives CDR1 DFQATT, CDR2 SNEGSKA (reference sequence). Trimming took 2 bases from V and 3 from J, leaving 13 bases between them. The CDR3, as DNA: TGCAGTGCTAGACCCCCTACGAGGGACACTGAAGCTTTCTTT. Its protein is CSARPPTRDTEAFF.

This clonotype was seen more than once but under ten times. This chain's CDR3 is CASGLVIGQNTEAFF. DNA for the CDR3: TGTGCTAGTGGTTTGGTAATTGGACAGAACACTGAAGCTTTCTTT. The chain uses TRBV12-5 and TRBJ1-1, with a tentative D call TRBD1 (5 bases). V was shortened by 0 bases and J by 1 base, with 9 bases between the two germline ends. The CDR3 is made up of 15 amino acids. Germline CDR1 and CDR2: LGHNT and FRNRAP.